This T cell receptor beta chain was recovered during a study of shared clonotypes between healthy human individuals. Method: immunoSEQ multiplex PCR; TCRdb's copy keeps in-frame clones and lacks some. The repertoire holds about 2.4 million clones, with approximately 93% as singletons. For this clone: Its antigen is not known.

Study-wide findings and caveats: Naive subsets tended to show greater estimated richness than memory subsets. Although depth was large, rarefaction showed that sequencing of the sorted subsets was incomplete. For naive CD4 cells, roughly 5% of clonotypes were shared across a few donors.

Each sample came from a Caucasian adult donor living in Nashville, Tennessee. The clonotype was recovered from a man between 18 and 29 years old in good health. Some clones in this sample may be carry-over from other donors' samples. The sequencing input was naive CD4+ T cells from PBMCs. Subset denoted: CD45RA+ positively selected.

CDR3 in amino acids: CASAEGSWKDGYTF. CDR3 DNA: TGTGCCAGCGCTGAAGGGAGTTGGAAGGATGGCTACACCTTC. The gene calls are TRBV28 and TRBJ1-2; no definite D call. The CDR3 has 14 amino acids. The V end lost 8 bases, the J end lost 6 bases, and 19 bases lay between the germline ends. Looked up from germline, CDR1 is MDHEN and CDR2 is SYDVKM.